This TCR beta chain was found in a study of identical twins. Template switching introduced a universal primer site, and the cDNA bore unique molecular identifiers. TCRdb recomputed calls from the 5' RACE reads with MiXCR, one row per CDR3 protein. Of roughly 250,000 distinct CDR3 sequences listed, 11% to 15% are singletons. Trimming stripped 2 bases from V and 6 bases from J, with 17 bases between. The germline V gene encodes CDR1 SNHLY and CDR2 FYNNEI. The CDR3 covers 15 residues. Of note for this clonotype: Its antigen is not identified.

Study-wide points: Cross-sectional statistics, not tracking of the same donors, supported the conclusions. Modeled out-of-frame TCR alpha sharing in monozygotic twins fell below observed levels. Insertions were fewer in abundant cord blood beta clonotypes, whereas memory repertoires showed none of this pattern.

Input material: memory (CD45RO+) T cells sorted from blood. The sequence was obtained from a woman aged 18-29 years in good health. This sequence joins TRBV2 and TRBJ2-7, with D unclear. Here the CDR3 DNA reads TGTGCCAGCAGTGAACAACTCTTGGATAAGGGCGAGCAGTACTTC. Amino acids: CASSEQLLDKGEQYF.